These 18 T cell receptor beta chains originate from one sample sequenced in a study of CD8+CD57+ T cells in acquired aplastic anemia. TCR beta VDJ and CDR3 were profiled, and genomic DNA was the template. TCRdb called the reads again in MiXCR, with one record for every CDR3 protein. The table has tens of thousands of distinct CDR3 sequences, 55% seen once. Sequencing was done on a sample of sorted CD4+, CD8+, or CD8+CD57+ T cells (not recorded which) from PBMCs. All receptors derive from a human donor in good health, serving as a control.

This clonotype was detected a few times. The missing conserved phenylalanine or tryptophan at the end of this CDR3 makes a read error likely. The limits of the CDR3 on the DNA are not certain, so only TCRdb's listed CDR3 is given. This chain uses TRBV7-3 with TRBJ1-6; the table's D call of TRBD1 was not tested on the DNA. Per the germline V gene, CDR1 is SGHTA and CDR2 is FQGTGA. The CDR3 extends over 15 residues, inclusive of both ends. The CDR3 is CASSLEGQNNSPPHL.

This chain joins TRBV19 and TRBJ1-1; the D is unclear. The V and J ends lost 3 bases and 4 bases respectively, with 12 bases between them. The germline CDR1 and CDR2 sequences are LNHDA and SQIVND (reference sequence). This CDR3 comprises 14 residues. Here the CDR3 reads CASSIARDGTEAFF. The CDR3 DNA is TGTGCCAGTAGTATCGCGAGGGATGGCACTGAAGCTTTCTTT. The full variable domain, its missing parts supplied by reference TRBV19 and TRBJ1-1, is DGGITQSPKYLFRKEGQNVTLSCEQNLNHDAMYWYRQDPGQGLRLIYYSQIVNDFQKGDIAEGYSVSREKKESFPLTVTSAQKNPTAFYLCASSIARDGTEAFFGQGTRLTVV.

Ten or more counts support this clonotype. The J gene is TRBJ1-6, the V gene TRBV18; D unresolved. The CDR3 is 14 residues long. V was pared by 2 bases and J by 9 bases, with 11 bases between. Germline V gene lookup returns CDR1 KGHSH and CDR2 LQKENI. CDR3 DNA sequence: TGTGCCAGCTCACCATACTCAGAAGGTTCACCCCTCCACTTT. This translates into CASSPYSEGSPLHF.

V usage is TRBV20-1 and J usage is TRBJ1-2; D unresolved. The CDR3 consists of 12 residues. V was clipped by 5 bases and J by 3 bases, with 10 bases between them. The germline V gene encodes CDR1 DFQATT and CDR2 SNEGSKA (reference sequence). The CDR3 DNA follows: TGCAGTGCTCGCCGGACTGACTATGGCTACACCTTC. Its translation is CSARRTDYGYTF.

The chain is built from TRBV5-4 and TRBJ1-6; D gene unclear. The V gene lost 0 bases and the J gene lost 6 bases, with 7 bases spanning the gap. Germline CDR1 reads SGHNT; CDR2 reads YYREEE (reference sequence). This CDR3 has 14 amino acids. Written as DNA, the CDR3 is TGTGCCAGCAGCTTGGGGGATGGTAATTCACCCCTCCACTTT. Translation gives CASSLGDGNSPLHF.

This clonotype was detected ten times or more. DNA for the CDR3: TGTGCCAGCAGCAAAAGGGGGGGTGGCACCGGGGAGCTGTTTTTT. Translated: CASSKRGGGTGELFF. This chain uses TRBV3-1 with TRBJ2-2; the D gene is possibly TRBD2 (7 bases). The CDR3 sequence is 15 residues long. The V end was cut by 5 bases, the J end by 4 bases, with 14 bases between. The germline gives CDR1 LGHDT, CDR2 YNNKEL (reference sequence).

The chain has TRBV30 and TRBJ2-7; 9 nucleotides agree with TRBD1. The CDR3 totals 13 residues. The J segment lost 6 bases and the V segment lost 4 bases, leaving 7 bases of the junction unmatched. Per the germline V gene, CDR1 is GTSNPN and CDR2 is SVGIG (reference sequence). Here the CDR3 DNA reads TGTGCCTGGACACCGGGACAGGGATCCGAGCAGTACTTC. Translation gives CAWTPGQGSEQYF. Supplemented by reference TRBV30 and TRBJ2-7, the full variable domain reads SQTIHQWPATLVQPVGSPLSLECTVEGTSNPNLYWYRQAAGRGLQLLFYSVGIGQISSEVPQNLSASRPQDRQFILSSKKLLLSDSGFYLCAWTPGQGSEQYFGPGTRLTVT.

There are a few counts of this clonotype. The CDR3 region has the DNA TGTGCCAGCAGCTGGGGGATGAACACTGAAGCTTTCTTT. It encodes CASSWGMNTEAFF. The chain has TRBV7-3 and TRBJ1-1; TRBD1 is a possible D gene (5 bases). This CDR3 comprises 13 residues. The V end was cut by 4 bases, the J end by 0 bases, with 6 bases between. Germline CDR1 and CDR2: SGHTA and FQGTGA.

The rearrangement uses TRBV19 and TRBJ2-1; TRBD2 aligns across 7 bases. Germline V gene lookup returns CDR1 LNHDA and CDR2 SQIVND (reference sequence). The CDR3 is 16 residues long. Germline trimming cut 7 bases from V and 6 bases from J; bases unmatched to any gene: 15. CDR3 coding DNA: TGTGCCAGTATGGTGAGCGGGACTACCCTAGGCAATGAGCAGTTCTTC. Its protein is CASMVSGTTLGNEQFF.

The chain links TRBV7-6 to TRBJ2-2; unclear D gene. This CDR3 is 16 amino acids long. V was trimmed by 1 base and J by 4 bases, leaving 13 bases between them. Germline V gene sequence: CDR1 SGHVS, CDR2 FNYEAQ. The CDR3 loop is CASSLGSAVITGELFF. In DNA form, the CDR3 reads TGTGCCAGCAGCTTAGGTTCGGCAGTAATCACCGGGGAGCTGTTTTTT.

This clonotype was found a few times. The chain carries TRBV19 and TRBJ2-7; 13 nucleotides agree with TRBD2. J was trimmed by 6 bases and V by 6 bases; bases with no gene match: 8. Germline assignment: CDR1 LNHDA and CDR2 SQIVND (reference sequence). The CDR3 is 15 amino acids. In DNA, the CDR3 is TGTGCCAGTAGCCGGACTAGCGGGAGATGGGGCGAGCAGTACTTC. This translates into CASSRTSGRWGEQYF.

J is TRBJ2-5 and V is TRBV2; TRBD1 agrees at 7 bases. This CDR3 has 13 residues. CDR1 SNHLY and CDR2 FYNNEI come from the germline V gene. After removal of 5 bases from V and 5 bases from J, the junction contained 5 bases not matched to a gene. The CDR3 region is CASSHTGEETQYF. As DNA, the CDR3 is TGTGCCAGCAGTCATACAGGGGAGGAGACCCAGTACTTC.

The rearrangement joins TRBV25-1 to TRBJ2-3; 7 bases align to TRBD2. J gave up 6 bases and V 5 bases, and 11 bases lay outside the gene matches. This CDR3 contains 15 residues. Germline V gives CDR1 MGHDK, CDR2 SYGVNS. CDR3: CASSLRGSGVDTQYF. CDR3 DNA: TGTGCCAGCAGTCTCCGGGGGAGCGGGGTGGATACGCAGTATTTT.

Concerning this clonotype: The junction shows a germline mismatch at one end, possibly a read error. This rearrangement joins TRBV12-3 or TRBV12-4 to TRBJ2-3; D is uncertain. This CDR3 comprises 14 residues. CDR3: CASSLTLLAVTQYF. In nucleotides, the CDR3 is TGCGCCAGCAGTTTAACGCTGCTCGCAGTTACGCAGTATTTT.

This clonotype was seen once. The rearrangement joins TRBV7-9 to TRBJ2-7; TRBD1 agrees at 9 bases. Germline CDR1 and CDR2: SEHNR and FQNEAQ (reference sequence). Trimming took 3 bases from V and 6 from J; bases not matched to a gene: 0. CDR3 length equals 12 residues. CDR3 in DNA: TGTGCCAGCAGCTTGACAGGGGGCGAGCAGTACTTC. Its protein product is CASSLTGGEQYF.

The V gene is TRBV24-1, the J gene TRBJ2-7; D gene ambiguous. Germline-derived CDR1 and CDR2 are KGHDR and SFDVKD. The CDR3 spans 14 residues. V gave up 3 bases and J gave up 6 bases, with 14 bases separating them. CDR3 region: CATSDAVVNSEQYF. Here the CDR3 DNA reads TGTGCCACCAGTGATGCGGTAGTTAATAGCGAGCAGTACTTC.

In its sample, this clonotype was seen once. CDR3 residues: CASSLGQGSETQYF. The CDR3 coding sequence is TGTGCCAGCAGCCTCGGACAGGGGAGTGAGACCCAGTACTTC. The chain has TRBV6-1 and TRBJ2-5; 9 nucleotides match TRBD1. After removal of 6 bases from V and 5 bases from J, the junction contained 7 bases not matched to a gene. Germline V gene lookup returns CDR1 MNHNS and CDR2 SASEGT. The length of the CDR3 is 14 residues.

This clonotype occurred a few times. The chain is built from TRBV2 and TRBJ2-7, with TRBD1 matching 12 bases. Losses at the gene ends were 6 bases for V and 7 bases for J; bases not matched to a gene: 7. The CDR3 contains 14 residues. Germline CDR1 is SNHLY and CDR2 is FYNNEI. CDR3 region: CASRQGQGAWEQYF. CDR3 nucleotides: TGTGCCAGCAGGCAGGGACAGGGGGCTTGGGAGCAGTACTTC.